What follows are 32 T cell receptor beta chains derived from one specimen sequenced in a study of control samples from healthy donors and cancer patients (TCRdb year 2020). The library was made by the immunoSEQ multiplex PCR assay. TCRdb took over this immuneACCESS table, retaining in-frame rearrangements with V and J assigned. Such tables are incomplete; in checked studies, under half of the missing clones stem from an unresolved V gene, and the remainder is unexplained. This sample is represented by 230,000 or so clones; about 93% of them were singletons. Around 1.5% of the sample comes from the top ten. Sequenced input: blood. The origin of the receptors is a man in his forties or fifties in good health.

The chain employs TRBV5-1 and TRBJ2-1; D is ambiguous. This CDR3 region has 14 residues. Trimming cost V 0 bases and J 9 bases, with 13 bases left between them. Germline V gene data show CDR1 as SGHRS and CDR2 as YFSETQ. In DNA, the CDR3 is TGCGCCAGCAGCTTGGCACTAACGACGGGTGAGCAGTTCTTC. Protein sequence: CASSLALTTGEQFF.

CDR3 DNA: TGTGCCAGCAGCCTGTTATCAGGTCGGGGGAAAGAGACCCAGTACTTC. This translates into CASSLLSGRGKETQYF. The rearrangement links TRBV3-1 (or the pseudogene TRBV3-2) to TRBJ2-5, with D tentatively TRBD2 (6 bases). Trimming stripped 4 bases from V and 3 bases from J, with 18 bases between. The CDR3 sequence is 16 residues long. Per the germline V gene, CDR1 is LGHDT and CDR2 is YNNKEL (reference sequence).

In DNA, the CDR3 is TGTGCCAGCAGCTTTATGCTACGGGAGCAGTACTTC. Translating gives CASSFMLREQYF. V and J are TRBV7-8 and TRBJ2-7; no clear D. This CDR3 spans 12 amino acids. Germline loops: CDR1 SGHVS, CDR2 FQNEAQ. V gave up 3 bases and J gave up 7 bases, with 10 bases separating them.

In its sample, this clone was seen once. V is TRBV6-6 and J is TRBJ2-7; TRBD2 matches 12 bases. Trimming at V came to 6 bases and at J to 2 bases, leaving 20 bases not matched to a gene. Germline V gene data show CDR1 as MNHNY and CDR2 as SVGAGI (reference sequence). The CDR3 consists of 20 residues. CDR3 protein: CASSRNSRTSGERPAYEQYV. CDR3 nucleotides: TGTGCCAGCAGCCGAAATTCGCGGACTAGCGGGGAGCGTCCTGCCTACGAGCAGTACGTC.

The chain links TRBV27 to TRBJ2-3; maybe TRBD2 (6 bases). Trimming stripped 6 bases from V and 2 bases from J, with 18 bases between. The CDR3 covers 16 residues. Per the germline V gene, CDR1 is MNHEY and CDR2 is SMNVEV (reference sequence). CDR3 sequence (DNA): TGTGCCAGCAGGAGCCTTTTGCGGGGAGACACAGATACGCAGTATTTT. This translates into CASRSLLRGDTDTQYF.

The rearrangement joins TRBV18 to TRBJ2-3; 10 bases are a match to TRBD1. With 2 bases clipped from V and 0 bases from J, the junction kept 8 bases outside the gene matches. The CDR3 runs to 18 residues. The V gene's germline CDR1 is KGHSH and CDR2 LQKENI. CDR3 region: CASSPGWTGGSSTDTQYF. CDR3 DNA sequence: TGTGCCAGCTCACCAGGTTGGACAGGGGGTTCTAGCACAGATACGCAGTATTTT.

The chain employs TRBV7-6 and TRBJ1-1, with TRBD1 matching 7 bases. With 4 bases clipped from V and 4 bases from J, the junction kept 9 bases outside the gene matches. Germline assignment: CDR1 SGHVS and CDR2 FNYEAQ. The CDR3 consists of 15 residues. DNA for the CDR3: TGTGCCAGCAGCTCTGAAAGGGGGCTGGGCACTGAAGCTTTCTTT. This sequence encodes CASSSERGLGTEAFF.

The V call is TRBV20-1, the J call TRBJ1-1; D unclear. The V end lost 6 bases, the J end lost 10 bases, and 15 bases lay between the germline ends. The CDR3 contains 11 residues. The V gene's germline CDR1 is DFQATT and CDR2 SNEGSKA (reference sequence). The CDR3 reads CSAMREARAFF. The DNA for the CDR3 is TGCAGTGCCATGAGAGAGGCGCGAGCTTTCTTT.

Worth noting for this clone: One junction end does not reproduce the germline sequence, and a read error may be involved. The chain has TRBV5-1 and TRBJ2-1; possible D gene TRBD1, 5 bases. This CDR3 spans 15 amino acids. Germline assignment: CDR1 SGHRS and CDR2 YFSETQ. The CDR3 DNA is TGCGCCAGCAGGAGTCCAGGGTCCTCCTACAATGAGCAGCTCTTC. Amino acid sequence: CASRSPGSSYNEQLF.

The rearrangement uses TRBV2 and TRBJ2-1; D is possibly TRBD1 (6 bases). Germline V gene lookup returns CDR1 SNHLY and CDR2 FYNNEI. Trimming left V 4 bases short and J 6 bases short, with 13 bases between. The CDR3 extends over 14 amino acids. This chain's CDR3 is CASSGGPPSNEQFF. Written as DNA, the CDR3 is TGTGCCAGCAGTGGGGGGCCGCCGAGCAATGAGCAGTTCTTC.

This chain links TRBV25-1 with TRBJ2-7, with 7 positions matching TRBD1. V lost 3 bases, J lost 6 bases, and 11 bases stayed unmatched. The germline gives CDR1 MGHDK, CDR2 SYGVNS. The CDR3 is made up of 15 amino acids. CDR3 in DNA: TGTGCCAGCAGTGAGCTTGACAGGGAAGGGTCCGAGCAGTACTTC. Translation gives CASSELDREGSEQYF.

The rearrangement links TRBV5-1 to TRBJ2-1, with a tentative D call TRBD1 (6 bases). Trimming cost V 2 bases and J 2 bases, with 11 bases left between them. This CDR3 comprises 15 residues. Germline CDR1 SGHRS, CDR2 YFSETQ. Here the CDR3 DNA reads TGCGCCAGCAGCTTTTCAGGGGCACCCTACAATGAGCAGTTCTTC. It encodes CASSFSGAPYNEQFF. Filled out from reference TRBV5-1 and TRBJ2-1, the complete variable domain reads KAGVTQTPRYLIKTRGQQVTLSCSPISGHRSVSWYQQTPGQGLQFLFEYFSETQRNKGNFPGRFSGRQFSNSRSEMNVSTLELGDSALYLCASSFSGAPYNEQFFGPGTRLTVL.

This clone was picked up a small number of times. The V gene is TRBV6-1, the J gene TRBJ1-1, with 7 bases that match TRBD1. The length of the CDR3 is 17 residues. The J segment lost 3 bases and the V segment lost 0 bases, leaving 10 bases of the junction unmatched. Germline CDR1 is MNHNS and CDR2 is SASEGT. CDR3 loop: CASSEAWRGPRDTEAFF. In DNA, the CDR3 is TGTGCCAGCAGTGAAGCATGGAGGGGGCCCAGGGACACTGAAGCTTTCTTT.

This clone showed up just once. The chain recombines TRBV5-1 with TRBJ1-2, with D perhaps TRBD1 (6 bases). The CDR3 totals 16 residues. Germline V gives CDR1 SGHRS, CDR2 YFSETQ. Trimming stripped 2 bases from V and 4 bases from J, with 18 bases between. In DNA, the CDR3 is TGCGCCAGCAGCTTAGGGGGTACGGATCTCGGCTATGGCTACACCTTC. Encoded protein: CASSLGGTDLGYGYTF.

The V and J genes are TRBV6-5 and TRBJ1-4, with TRBD1 identical over 11 bases. This CDR3 comprises 15 residues. V lost 6 bases and J lost 8; bases outside the gene matches: 8. Germline-derived CDR1 and CDR2 are MNHEY and SVGAGI. For the CDR3, the DNA is TGTGCCAGCAGCCGCGGGACAGGGGGATTCGAAAAACTGTTTTTT. This translates into CASSRGTGGFEKLFF.

In its sample, this clone was seen a few times. The gene calls are TRBV5-5 and TRBJ1-2; TRBD1 matches 7 bases. This CDR3 spans 14 amino acids. From germline, CDR1 is SGHKS and CDR2 YYEKEE (reference sequence). J was trimmed by 4 bases and V by 4 bases; bases with no gene match: 7. CDR3: CASSLEGQRYGYTF. Written as DNA, the CDR3 is TGTGCCAGCAGCCTGGAGGGACAGCGCTATGGCTACACCTTC.

The J gene is TRBJ1-1, the V gene TRBV7-9; D is ambiguous. This CDR3 is 15 amino acids long. V lost 5 bases to trimming and J lost 3 bases, with 16 bases between them. In germline, CDR1 is SEHNR, CDR2 FQNEAQ (reference sequence). This chain's CDR3 is CASSPLARAHTEAFF. The CDR3 DNA reads TGTGCCAGCAGCCCTCTCGCGCGGGCCCACACTGAAGCTTTCTTT.

The chain uses TRBV2 and TRBJ2-7; TRBD1 matches at 8 bases. Germline V CDR1 and CDR2: SNHLY, FYNNEI. This CDR3 is 12 amino acids long. With V trimmed by 10 bases and J by 2 bases, 4 bases remained unmatched. CDR3 in DNA: TGTGCCACACAGGACAGGGCCTACGAGCAGTACTTC. Translated, it gives CATQDRAYEQYF. The variable domain in full, with the rest retrieved from reference TRBV2 and TRBJ2-7, is EPEVTQTPSHQVTQMGQEVILRCVPISNHLYFYWYRQILGQKVEFLVSFYNNEISEKSEIFDDQFSVERPDGSNFTLKIRSTKLEDSAMYFCATQDRAYEQYFGPGTRLTVT.

The chain recombines TRBV25-1 with TRBJ1-6, with D possibly TRBD1 on 5 matching bases. CDR3 length: 16 residues. The germline V gene has CDR1 MGHDK and CDR2 SYGVNS. Trimming left V 0 bases short and J 3 bases short, with 9 bases between. CDR3 in DNA: TGTGCCAGCAGTGAATATAGAGGGGACTATAATTCACCCCTCCACTTT. It encodes CASSEYRGDYNSPLHF.

The rearrangement uses TRBV6-6 and TRBJ2-7; no reliable D call. The CDR3 runs to 13 residues. Germline V CDR1 and CDR2: MNHNY, SVGAGI (reference sequence). V was trimmed by 6 bases and J by 5 bases, leaving 14 bases between them. The CDR3 is CASSLSSPDEQYV. CDR3 coding DNA: TGTGCCAGCAGCCTCTCTAGTCCGGACGAGCAGTACGTC.

V usage is TRBV19 and J usage is TRBJ1-4; D unclear. Trimming took off 3 bases at V and 8 bases at J, with 4 bases between the two ends. Germline CDR1 and CDR2: LNHDA and SQIVND (reference sequence). The CDR3 is made up of 11 amino acids. The CDR3 here is CASSMGEKLFF. The CDR3, as DNA: TGTGCCAGTAGTATGGGGGAAAAACTGTTTTTT. Combining the CDR3 with reference TRBV19 and TRBJ1-4 gives the whole variable domain DGGITQSPKYLFRKEGQNVTLSCEQNLNHDAMYWYRQDPGQGLRLIYYSQIVNDFQKGDIAEGYSVSREKKESFPLTVTSAQKNPTAFYLCASSMGEKLFFGSGTQLSVL.

This chain joins TRBV28 and TRBJ2-1; 7 bases match TRBD1. The CDR3 totals 16 residues. CDR1 is MDHEN, CDR2 SYDVKM, per germline. The trim removed 1 base at V and 2 bases at J, leaving 5 bases unmatched. The CDR3 DNA sequence: TGTGCCAGCAGTTTATCGTACCAGGGGGCCTACAATGAGCAGTTCTTC. As protein: CASSLSYQGAYNEQFF. Full variable domain (outside the CDR3, taken from reference TRBV28 and TRBJ2-1): DVKVTQSSRYLVKRTGEKVFLECVQDMDHENMFWYRQDPGLGLRLIYFSYDVKMKEKGDIPEGYSVSREKKERFSLILESASTNQTSMYLCASSLSYQGAYNEQFFGPGTRLTVL.

This sequence joins TRBV9 and TRBJ1-2; 7 nucleotides align to TRBD1. The length of the CDR3 is 16 residues. CDR1 SGDLS and CDR2 YYNGEE come from the germline V gene. Trimming cost V 0 bases and J 2 bases; bases outside gene matches: 7. The CDR3 region has the DNA TGTGCCAGCAGCGTAGGGGTGGGGGGACAGAACTATGGCTACACCTTC. Protein sequence: CASSVGVGGQNYGYTF.

The chain couples TRBV11-1 to TRBJ2-2; D is uncertain. Germline V gene sequence: CDR1 SGHAT, CDR2 FQDESV (reference sequence). The CDR3 extends over 11 amino acids. The V end was cut by 2 bases, the J end by 7 bases, with 2 bases between. The CDR3 spells CASSLSGELFF. CDR3 nucleotide sequence: TGTGCCAGCAGCTTAAGCGGGGAGCTGTTTTTT.

The chain combines TRBV2 with TRBJ1-5; no reliable D call. V lost 3 bases to trimming and J lost 2 bases, with 11 bases between them. The CDR3 is 15 residues long. The germline CDR1 and CDR2 sequences are SNHLY and FYNNEI. CDR3 nucleotide sequence: TGTGCCAGCAGTGACGTGGGTTTGGGCAATCAGCCCCAGCATTTT. Amino acid sequence: CASSDVGLGNQPQHF.

The chain employs TRBV19 and TRBJ1-5; 11 nucleotides align to TRBD1. Germline V gene sequence: CDR1 LNHDA, CDR2 SQIVND (reference sequence). J was trimmed by 7 bases and V by 10 bases; bases with no gene match: 12. This CDR3 is 15 amino acids long. Written as DNA, the CDR3 is TGTGCCACTAGACCCCTGGACAGGGGGCACCAGCCCCAGCATTTT. This encodes CATRPLDRGHQPQHF.

The CDR3 nucleotides are TGTGCCAGCACCTGGGACAACATCTCCGAGCAGTACTTC. Translating gives CASTWDNISEQYF. The chain joins TRBV2 to TRBJ2-7; a weak D match, TRBD1 (6 bases). The CDR3 covers 13 residues. V gave up 7 bases and J gave up 6 bases, with 16 bases separating them. Looked up from germline, CDR1 is SNHLY and CDR2 is FYNNEI.

The CDR3 here is CASSLTSTDTQYF. The CDR3 nucleotides are TGTGCCAGCAGTTTAACCAGCACAGATACGCAGTATTTT. The chain is built from TRBV27 and TRBJ2-3; D not certain. The CDR3 is made up of 13 amino acids. Trimming removed 2 bases from V and 0 bases from J, with 3 bases in between. The V gene's germline CDR1 is MNHEY and CDR2 SMNVEV (reference sequence).

The chain links TRBV11-2 to TRBJ2-7, with unresolved D. Between the trimmed V and J ends, which lost 5 bases and 6 bases, there was a span of 14 bases. Per germline, CDR1 SGHAT and CDR2 FQNNGV. This CDR3 contains 13 residues. The CDR3: CASSPGKGGEQYV. The CDR3 region has the DNA TGTGCCAGCAGCCCTGGCAAGGGCGGCGAGCAGTACGTC.

This chain connects TRBV7-9 to TRBJ1-2; tentatively, D is TRBD1 (6 bases). Trimming stripped 5 bases from V and 3 bases from J, with 7 bases between. The CDR3 is 12 residues long. Germline assignment: CDR1 SEHNR and CDR2 FQNEAQ (reference sequence). DNA for the CDR3: TGTGCCAGCAGCCCAGGGGACTATGGCTACACCTTC. It translates to CASSPGDYGYTF.

The chain combines TRBV18 with TRBJ2-3; 9 bases match TRBD2. V lost 1 base, J lost 7 bases, and 6 bases stayed unmatched. Looked up from germline, CDR1 is KGHSH and CDR2 is LQKENI. This CDR3 is built from 15 residues. CDR3 in amino acids: CASSPRAGGPNTQYF. The CDR3 DNA is TGTGCCAGCTCACCACGGGCGGGGGGGCCAAATACGCAGTATTTT. The complete variable domain, with remaining parts taken from reference TRBV18 and TRBJ2-3, reads NAGVMQNPRHLVRRRGQEARLRCSPMKGHSHVYWYRQLPEEGLKFMVYLQKENIIDESGMPKERFSAEFPKEGPSILRIQQVVRGDSAAYFCASSPRAGGPNTQYFGPGTRLTVL.

This chain links TRBV5-1 with TRBJ1-1; the D gene is possibly TRBD1 (5 bases). The CDR3 totals 13 residues. V was pared by 3 bases and J by 7 bases, with 13 bases between. CDR1 is SGHRS, CDR2 YFSETQ, per germline. The CDR3 loop is CASSSNPGVEAFF. The CDR3 DNA reads as TGCGCCAGCAGCTCGAATCCGGGGGTTGAAGCTTTCTTT.